Below, 31 T cell receptor beta chains from the same sample are listed, as sequenced in a study of regulatory T cells in long-lasting Graves disease. Regarding time point: newly diagnosed GD, antithyroid drugs for less than 3 months. Following extraction of RNA from PBMCs, that RNA was used to make the TCR library. iRepertoire HTBI primers and Arm-PCR of CDR3 regions built TCR beta libraries. Each CDR3 protein gets one entry after TCRdb re-called the multiplex PCR reads with MiXCR. The sample records roughly 510,000 distinct CDR3 sequences, around 15% being singletons. The data also belong to a second study, concerning T cells in Graves' hyperthyroidism and ophthalmopathy.

Sequencing used peripheral blood mononuclear cells (PBMCs), obtained at new diagnosis, from a patient treated with antithyroid drugs. The receptor set was obtained from a man between 18 and 29 years old with Graves disease.

Points on this clonotype: This may arise from a read error, as a much more abundant clone is one base away. CDR3 region: CASSQDGQAAKEQFF. The CDR3 nucleotides are TGTGCCAGCAGCCAAGATGGGCAGGCGGCGAAGGAGCAGTTCTTC. The chain uses TRBV3-1 and TRBJ2-1; D unresolved. Germline V gene sequence: CDR1 LGHDT, CDR2 YNNKEL (reference sequence). Trimming stripped 0 bases from V and 10 bases from J, with 16 bases between. This CDR3 is 15 amino acids long.

V and J are TRBV5-1 and TRBJ1-3; TRBD1 might be the D (6 bases). Germline V CDR1 and CDR2: SGHRS, YFSETQ. The ends were cut back, 4 bases at V and 0 bases at J, with 23 bases in the middle. This CDR3 has 19 residues. The CDR3: CASSLNGRTVSDSGNTIYF. CDR3 in DNA: TGCGCCAGCAGCCTAAACGGGAGGACAGTTTCTGACTCTGGAAACACCATATATTTT.

The gene calls are TRBV5-1 and TRBJ1-1; D unresolved. V was cut by 4 bases and J by 14 bases, with 15 bases left in between. The CDR3 is 11 residues long. Germline loops: CDR1 SGHRS, CDR2 YFSETQ. The CDR3: CASSSGEQWFF. As DNA, the CDR3 is TGCGCCAGCAGCAGCGGCGAACAGTGGTTCTTT.

This clonotype showed up just a few times. The chain recombines TRBV5-1 with TRBJ1-1, with D perhaps TRBD1 (6 bases). The CDR3 totals 15 residues. Trimming took 4 bases from V and 4 from J, leaving 17 bases between them. Germline V gene data show CDR1 as SGHRS and CDR2 as YFSETQ. The CDR3 reads CASSIRGSGSTEAFF. CDR3 sequence (DNA): TGCGCCAGCAGCATAAGGGGGTCGGGGAGCACTGAAGCTTTCTTT.

The V and J genes are TRBV4-1 and TRBJ1-2; TRBD1 is a possible D gene (5 bases). V was shortened by 4 bases and J by 0 bases, with 18 bases between the two germline ends. Germline CDR1 and CDR2: MGHRA and YSYEKL. This CDR3 is 17 amino acids long. The CDR3 sequence: CASSRYGTPTTNYGYTF. CDR3 coding DNA: TGCGCCAGCAGCCGATACGGGACGCCTACCACTAACTATGGCTACACCTTC.

The rearrangement uses TRBV29-1 and TRBJ2-2; 9 bases map to TRBD1. The germline V gene has CDR1 SQVTM and CDR2 ANQGSEA. With 4 bases clipped from V and 3 bases from J, the junction kept 12 bases outside the gene matches. The length of the CDR3 is 17 residues. The CDR3 loop is CSVGGTGMSRHTGELFF. CDR3 bases: TGCAGCGTTGGGGGGACAGGGATGTCTAGACACACCGGGGAGCTGTTTTTT.

V usage is TRBV28 and J usage is TRBJ1-6; possibly TRBD1 for D (5 bases). This CDR3 has 14 amino acids. Per germline, CDR1 MDHEN and CDR2 SYDVKM. Trimming pared 10 bases from V and 7 bases from J, leaving 17 bases between. Here the CDR3 DNA reads TGTGCCATATTCGGAGGGACTCAAAATTCACCCCTCCACTTT. It encodes CAIFGGTQNSPLHF.

This clonotype was detected ten times or more. CDR3 coding DNA: TGCAGCGCAGGACTAGCGGGATCCTACAATGAGCAGTTCTTC. Amino acid sequence: CSAGLAGSYNEQFF. The rearrangement joins TRBV29-1 to TRBJ2-1; the match to TRBD2 covers 12 bases. Per the germline V gene, CDR1 is SQVTM and CDR2 is ANQGSEA. Unmatched junction bases numbered 2, after V lost 7 bases and J lost 1 base. This CDR3 is built from 14 residues.

This clonotype was recorded a few times. The chain couples TRBV3-1 to TRBJ1-3; D is unclear. Germline V gene data show CDR1 as LGHDT and CDR2 as YNNKEL (reference sequence). CDR3 length: 16 residues. Trimming shortened V by 0 bases and J by 0 bases, and 9 bases separated the two germline ends. CDR3 coding DNA: TGTGCCAGCAGCCAAGAATCAACAGCCTCTGGAAACACCATATATTTT. It specifies CASSQESTASGNTIYF.

CDR3 DNA: TGCAGCGTTGCCAGCGGTCCGCCCCCAGATACGCAGTATTTT. Its protein is CSVASGPPPDTQYF. The rearrangement joins TRBV29-1 to TRBJ2-3, with a weak D call TRBD2 (5 bases). The V end lost 4 bases, the J end lost 4 bases, and 15 bases lay between the germline ends. The CDR3 has 14 residues. Per the germline V gene, CDR1 is SQVTM and CDR2 is ANQGSEA.

This clonotype was detected ten times or more. V is TRBV2 and J is TRBJ1-1; D is ambiguous. Germline V gene sequence: CDR1 SNHLY, CDR2 FYNNEI. The CDR3 is 14 residues long. Trimming shortened V by 8 bases and J by 1 base, and 14 bases separated the two germline ends. In nucleotides, the CDR3 is TGTGCCAGCGGTGCCATGGCAGAGAACACTGAAGCTTTCTTT. This encodes CASGAMAENTEAFF.

This clonotype came up many times. This chain uses TRBV7-8 with TRBJ2-5; perhaps D is TRBD1 or TRBD2 (5 bases each). The CDR3 consists of 18 residues. V was clipped by 5 bases and J by 5 bases, with 27 bases between them. CDR1 and CDR2 (germline): SGHVS, FQNEAQ. As DNA, the CDR3 is TGTGCCAGCAGCCTAAGGGGCGCTAGCAGAACCTCCCGGGAGACCCAGTACTTC. Its translation: CASSLRGASRTSRETQYF.

V usage is TRBV7-9 and J usage is TRBJ2-7; 10 nucleotides align to TRBD2. V shed 4 bases and J 5 bases; nucleotides not matched to a gene: 8. The CDR3 is made up of 15 amino acids. Per the germline V gene, CDR1 is SEHNR and CDR2 is FQNEAQ (reference sequence). The CDR3 is CASSSPGTSVHEQYF. As DNA, the CDR3 is TGTGCCAGCAGCTCCCCCGGGACTAGCGTCCACGAGCAGTACTTC.

This chain links TRBV3-1 with TRBJ2-5, with TRBD1 identical over 8 bases. The germline V gene encodes CDR1 LGHDT and CDR2 YNNKEL (reference sequence). Trimming at V came to 4 bases and at J to 0 bases, leaving 10 bases not matched to a gene. CDR3 length equals 17 residues. The DNA for the CDR3 is TGTGCCAGCAGCCCGAGGGTCGGGACAGGATACCAAGAGACCCAGTACTTC. Amino acid sequence: CASSPRVGTGYQETQYF.

The chain recombines TRBV20-1 with TRBJ1-6; tentative D call: TRBD1 (6 bases). V was clipped by 0 bases and J by 9 bases, with 12 bases between them. Germline loops: CDR1 DFQATT, CDR2 SNEGSKA (reference sequence). The CDR3 has 14 residues. The CDR3 is CSARDIGGRSPLHF. The CDR3 DNA sequence: TGCAGTGCTAGAGATATTGGGGGCCGTTCACCCCTCCACTTT.

This clonotype has a count of ten or more. This chain links TRBV3-1 with TRBJ2-1, with 13 bases that match TRBD2. The CDR3 is 17 residues long. CDR1 LGHDT and CDR2 YNNKEL come from the germline V gene (reference sequence). V lost 3 bases and J lost 7; bases outside the gene matches: 9. CDR3 amino acids: CASSHTSGRAGGNEQFF. CDR3 DNA sequence: TGTGCCAGCAGCCATACTAGCGGGAGGGCCGGGGGTAATGAGCAGTTCTTC.

The rearrangement uses TRBV5-4 and TRBJ1-2; TRBD1 aligns across 9 bases. There are 16 residues in the CDR3. V lost 0 bases, J lost 8 bases, and 11 bases stayed unmatched. The V gene's germline CDR1 is SGHNT and CDR2 YYREEE (reference sequence). The CDR3 DNA reads TGTGCCAGCAGCTTGGGGGGGTACGGGACAGGGATCGGCTACACCTTC. Translating it yields CASSLGGYGTGIGYTF.

This clonotype was counted ten times or more. The chain couples TRBV7-9 to TRBJ2-1; no reliable D call. Germline V CDR1 and CDR2: SEHNR, FQNEAQ (reference sequence). Trimming shortened V by 0 bases and J by 8 bases, and 14 bases separated the two germline ends. The CDR3 sequence is 15 residues long. The CDR3 DNA reads as TGTGCCAGCAGCTTAGCGGGGTACGTCGGTTATGAGCAGTTCTTC. Its protein is CASSLAGYVGYEQFF. Variable domain in full (rest from reference TRBV7-9 and TRBJ2-1): DTGVSQNPRHKITKRGQNVTFRCDPISEHNRLYWYRQTLGQGPEFLTYFQNEAQLEKSRLLSDRFSAERPKGSFSTLEIQRTEQGDSAMYLCASSLAGYVGYEQFFGPGTRLTVL.

In DNA, the CDR3 is TGCGCCAGCAGCTTTAACGAGGGTTTTACTGAAGCTTTCTTT. Its translation: CASSFNEGFTEAFF. The chain couples TRBV5-1 to TRBJ1-1; no clear D. V lost 2 bases, J lost 5 bases, and 13 bases lay in between. This CDR3 region has 14 residues. Germline assignment: CDR1 SGHRS and CDR2 YFSETQ.

This clonotype was seen repeatedly, ten times or more. An end of the junction does not agree with germline; a read error may underlie this. This chain connects TRBV5-1 to TRBJ1-1, with 7 bases lining up with TRBD1. Germline V gene sequence: CDR1 SGHRS, CDR2 YFSETQ. This CDR3 comprises 14 residues. In nucleotides, the CDR3 is TGCGCCAGCAGATTGGGGGACAGTAACACTGAAGCTTTCTTT. Its protein product is CASRLGDSNTEAFF.

V gene TRBV20-1 combines with J gene TRBJ2-7, with 8 bases identical to TRBD2. V lost 0 bases, J lost 2 bases, and 3 bases stayed unmatched. The CDR3 spans 14 residues. Germline values: CDR1 DFQATT, CDR2 SNEGSKA (reference sequence). In nucleotides, the CDR3 is TGCAGTGCTAGAGAAGCGGGAGAGCCCTACGAGCAGTACTTC. This gives the protein CSAREAGEPYEQYF.

This clonotype has just one count. The chain uses TRBV4-2 and TRBJ1-2; TRBD1 matches at 7 bases. This CDR3 contains 16 residues. With V trimmed by 1 base and J by 7 bases, 12 bases remained unmatched. The germline gives CDR1 LGHNA, CDR2 YNFKEQ. The CDR3 protein is CASSQGGTAGGLGYTF. CDR3 nucleotides: TGTGCCAGCAGCCAAGGTGGGACAGCGGGAGGTCTTGGCTACACCTTC.

This clonotype has ten or more counts. V and J are TRBV5-5 and TRBJ2-7; the D gene is possibly TRBD1 (5 bases). The V gene's germline CDR1 is SGHKS and CDR2 YYEKEE (reference sequence). The V end lost 5 bases, the J end lost 4 bases, and 10 bases lay between the germline ends. This CDR3 is built from 12 residues. The CDR3, as DNA: TGTGCCAGCAGACAGGTAGGGTACGAGCAGTACTTC. Its translation: CASRQVGYEQYF.

This clonotype was detected many times. The chain has TRBV10-3 and TRBJ1-1, with D unclear. Germline V lookup: CDR1 ENHRY, CDR2 SYGVKD. The CDR3 length is 13 residues. V was clipped by 2 bases and J by 1 base, with 5 bases between them. The CDR3 bases are TGTGCCATCAGTGAGCAAGCGAACACTGAAGCTTTCTTT. Translation gives CAISEQANTEAFF.

This clonotype was picked up many times. The chain is built from TRBV28 and TRBJ2-3; TRBD2 agrees at 7 bases. The ends lost 6 bases at V and 5 bases at J; junction bases unmatched: 14. Germline loops: CDR1 MDHEN, CDR2 SYDVKM. This CDR3 contains 16 residues. The CDR3 loop is CASRSVGEGLGDTQYF. The CDR3 bases are TGTGCCAGCAGGTCGGTGGGGGAGGGCCTAGGAGATACGCAGTATTTT.

V gene TRBV7-9 combines with J gene TRBJ1-4; no clear D. This CDR3 has 14 residues. V dropped 8 bases and J dropped 7 bases, with 17 bases sitting between them. Germline CDR1 SEHNR, CDR2 FQNEAQ (reference sequence). The CDR3 DNA reads TGTGCCAGCGGTATAGAGGCGTATGGTGAAAAACTGTTTTTT. Its translation: CASGIEAYGEKLFF.

In the case of this clonotype: The junction and the germline gene differ at one end; a read error may be behind it. The chain couples TRBV4-1 to TRBJ2-7; D possibly matches TRBD1 or TRBD2 (5 bases each). The V gene's germline CDR1 is MGHRA and CDR2 YSYEKL. The length of the CDR3 is 16 residues. The DNA for the CDR3 is TGTGCCAGCAGCCAAGATCCCGGGGCCCTATCATACGAGCAGTACTTC. Translation: CASSQDPGALSYEQYF.

This chain uses TRBV3-1 with TRBJ2-2; TRBD2 is a possible D gene (6 bases). This CDR3 has 16 amino acids. The V gene lost 0 bases and the J gene lost 4 bases, with 12 bases spanning the gap. The V gene's germline CDR1 is LGHDT and CDR2 YNNKEL (reference sequence). CDR3 protein: CASSQEGFGGTGELFF. CDR3 coding DNA: TGTGCCAGCAGCCAAGAAGGATTCGGGGGCACCGGGGAGCTGTTTTTT.

A remark on this clonotype: A much larger clone lies one base from this, so it may be a read error. This chain links TRBV4-2 with TRBJ2-3, with TRBD1 matching over 7 bases. V shed 2 bases, J shed 1 base, and the junction held 9 bases outside the gene matches. The germline gives CDR1 LGHNA, CDR2 YNFKEQ. CDR3 length: 17 residues. CDR3 sequence reads: CASSQQETGWGTDTQYF. The CDR3 DNA follows: TGTGCCAGCAGCCAACAGGAGACAGGGTGGGGCACAGATACGCAGTATTTT.

The table lists this clonotype with a few counts. The chain joins TRBV29-1 to TRBJ1-5; D perhaps matches TRBD1 (5 bases). Germline V gene data show CDR1 as SQVTM and CDR2 as ANQGSEA. Trimming left V 4 bases short and J 4 bases short, with 14 bases between. This CDR3 region has 14 residues. The CDR3 DNA is TGCAGCGTTGGAAGGGGCGGAGAGAATCAGCCCCAGCATTTT. Its protein is CSVGRGGENQPQHF. Filled out from reference TRBV29-1 and TRBJ1-5, the complete variable domain reads SAVISQKPSRDICQRGTSLTIQCQVDSQVTMMFWYRQQPGQSLTLIATANQGSEATYESGFVIDKFPISRPNLTFSTLTVSNMSPEDSSIYLCSVGRGGENQPQHFGDGTRLSIL.

This clonotype was found many times. The V and J genes are TRBV27 and TRBJ2-7; possibly TRBD1 for D (6 bases). The germline gives CDR1 MNHEY, CDR2 SMNVEV (reference sequence). The germline V and J ends were trimmed by 2 bases and 7 bases, with 12 bases remaining between them. CDR3 size: 13 residues. The DNA of the CDR3 is TGTGCCAGCAGTTTAGGCAGGGGTTCTGAGCAGTACTTC. It is translated as CASSLGRGSEQYF.